These 30 T cell receptor beta chains share one sample of origin, sequenced in a study of cytomegalovirus exposure and HLA in healthy donors. This PCR relied on a set of 60 Vbeta primers and 13 Jbeta primers. This table comes from immunoSEQ multiplex PCR, and its TCRdb copy is limited to in-frame clones, with some not included. This sample has roughly 99,000 clones, with 79% found just once. What was sequenced was PBMCs. The origin of the receptors is a male donor in good health and CMV-seropositive.

V is TRBV4-1 and J is TRBJ1-4; D call uncertain. V was trimmed by 4 bases and J by 3 bases, leaving 21 bases between them. Germline loops: CDR1 MGHRA, CDR2 YSYEKL. The CDR3 has 18 amino acids. This CDR3 is CASSPVAVPSAANEKLFF. CDR3 sequence (DNA): TGCGCCAGCAGCCCGGTGGCCGTCCCCAGTGCGGCTAATGAAAAACTGTTTTTT.

This clone occurred once. The chain recombines TRBV5-4 with TRBJ2-7, with a tentative D call TRBD2 (5 bases). This CDR3 is 13 amino acids long. Germline lookup yields CDR1 SGHNT and CDR2 YYREEE (reference sequence). V was cut by 0 bases and J by 6 bases, with 10 bases left in between. This CDR3 is CASSLGTGIEQYF. CDR3 DNA sequence: TGTGCCAGCAGCTTGGGCACGGGGATCGAGCAGTACTTC.

The chain uses TRBV5-1 and TRBJ2-3, with a tentative D call TRBD1 (5 bases). V was pared by 2 bases and J by 0 bases, with 10 bases between. Per the germline V gene, CDR1 is SGHRS and CDR2 is YFSETQ. This CDR3 has 15 residues. CDR3 region: CASSFGQGSTDTQYF. The CDR3, as DNA: TGCGCCAGCAGCTTTGGCCAGGGAAGCACAGATACGCAGTATTTT.

The chain employs TRBV5-4 and TRBJ1-5; unclear D gene. Trimming cost V 0 bases and J 5 bases, with 9 bases left between them. This CDR3 spans 14 amino acids. CDR1 is SGHNT and CDR2 is YYREEE in the germline V gene (reference sequence). The CDR3 spells CASSLAGSDQPQHF. CDR3 DNA: TGTGCCAGCAGCTTGGCCGGGAGTGATCAGCCCCAGCATTTT.

V and J are TRBV19 and TRBJ1-4; 7 bases match TRBD1. The J segment lost 0 bases and the V segment lost 5 bases, leaving 3 bases of the junction unmatched. The CDR3 runs 15 residues. Germline V gene data show CDR1 as LNHDA and CDR2 as SQIVND (reference sequence). The CDR3 here is CASSARGATNEKLFF. CDR3 bases: TGTGCCAGTAGTGCCAGGGGGGCAACTAATGAAAAACTGTTTTTT.

This chain uses TRBV4-2 with TRBJ2-6; 7 bases agree with TRBD1. After removal of 2 bases from V and 2 bases from J, the junction contained 9 bases not matched to a gene. The CDR3 is 18 residues long. Germline loops: CDR1 LGHNA, CDR2 YNFKEQ. The CDR3 region is CASSQLTTGLTGANVLTF. The DNA of the CDR3 is TGTGCCAGCAGCCAACTTACGACAGGGCTTACTGGGGCCAACGTCCTGACTTTC.

The rearrangement uses TRBV9 and TRBJ1-1; 9 nucleotides match TRBD1. This CDR3 has 16 amino acids. Per the germline V gene, CDR1 is SGDLS and CDR2 is YYNGEE. V lost 4 bases and J lost 5; bases outside the gene matches: 12. CDR3 DNA: TGTGCCAGCAGCCTGAGGGGGGACAGGGTACAAACTGAAGCTTTCTTT. Translation: CASSLRGDRVQTEAFF.

The gene calls are TRBV6-1 and TRBJ1-3; D possibly corresponds to TRBD1 (5 bases). V lost 5 bases and J 4 bases, leaving 15 bases between the germline ends. Germline V gene data show CDR1 as MNHNS and CDR2 as SASEGT. This CDR3 contains 15 residues. The CDR3 bases are TGTGCCAGCAGTAGAACGGGGGACGGCGGAAACACCATATATTTT. Translated: CASSRTGDGGNTIYF.

The chain employs TRBV15 and TRBJ1-4, with D uncertain. The CDR3 covers 16 residues. V was pared by 0 bases and J by 0 bases, with 8 bases between. In germline, CDR1 is LNHNV, CDR2 YYDKDF (reference sequence). The CDR3 loop is CATSRDPVSTNEKLFF. DNA for the CDR3: TGTGCCACCAGCAGAGATCCGGTGTCAACTAATGAAAAACTGTTTTTT.

J is TRBJ1-2 and V is TRBV19; a possible D gene is TRBD1 (6 bases). V dropped 5 bases and J dropped 3 bases, with 13 bases sitting between them. CDR1 and CDR2 (germline): LNHDA, SQIVND (reference sequence). The CDR3 is made up of 14 amino acids. This chain's CDR3 is CASSSGTHHYGYTF. As DNA, the CDR3 is TGTGCCAGTAGTTCCGGGACACATCACTATGGCTACACCTTC.

The chain joins TRBV23-1 to TRBJ2-7, with 9 bases aligning to TRBD1. TRBV23-1 is sorted into the ORF group, with uncertain function. The V segment lost 5 bases and the J segment 0 bases; nucleotides outside the gene matches: 2. This CDR3 has 14 amino acids. CDR3 in DNA: TGCGCCAGCAGTAGGACAGGGGCCTCCTACGAGCAGTACTTC. Translating gives CASSRTGASYEQYF.

This clone was counted once. V gene TRBV30 combines with J gene TRBJ1-1; D uncertain. CDR3 length: 14 residues. Trimming cost V 3 bases and J 1 base, with 12 bases left between them. Germline lookup yields CDR1 GTSNPN and CDR2 SVGIG (reference sequence). CDR3 DNA sequence: TGTGCCTGGAGCGCAAAAGAGGGGAACACTGAAGCTTTCTTT. It is translated as CAWSAKEGNTEAFF.

This chain links TRBV4-2 with TRBJ1-5; 8 positions match TRBD1. CDR1 LGHNA and CDR2 YNFKEQ come from the germline V gene. This CDR3 region has 16 residues. The trim removed 0 bases at V and 5 bases at J, leaving 6 bases unmatched. CDR3 protein: CASSQDYRTGYQPQHF. CDR3 coding DNA: TGTGCCAGCAGCCAAGATTACCGGACAGGGTATCAGCCCCAGCATTTT.

The chain uses TRBV7-2 and TRBJ1-5, with TRBD1 as a possible D gene (5 bases). V gave up 1 base and J gave up 3 bases, with 7 bases separating them. The CDR3 extends over 14 amino acids. Germline assignment: CDR1 SGHTA and CDR2 FQGNSA. CDR3 DNA sequence: TGTGCCAGCAGCTTAGGCGGGGCCAATCAGCCCCAGCATTTT. This encodes CASSLGGANQPQHF.

This clone was seen a handful of times. The sample contains more than one DNA sequence encoding this CDR3. The rearrangement uses TRBV5-1 and TRBJ2-5, with D possibly being TRBD1 (5 bases). Germline loops: CDR1 SGHRS, CDR2 YFSETQ. Trimming stripped 0 bases from V and 1 base from J, with 7 bases between. CDR3 length: 14 residues. DNA for the CDR3: TGCGCCAGCAGCTTGGGTGGGGCCCAAGAGACCCAGTACTTC. Translating it yields CASSLGGAQETQYF.

The chain recombines TRBV5-6 with TRBJ1-2; D might be TRBD1 (6 bases). From germline, CDR1 is SGHDT and CDR2 YYEEEE. V was shortened by 6 bases and J by 6 bases, with 12 bases between the two germline ends. The CDR3 runs 12 residues. The CDR3 loop reads CASKQGGNGYTF. CDR3 DNA: TGTGCCAGCAAACAGGGAGGGAATGGCTACACCTTC.

V and J are TRBV6-6 and TRBJ1-2, with 7 positions matching TRBD1. The trim removed 2 bases at V and 6 bases at J, leaving 9 bases unmatched. The CDR3 length is 15 residues. The germline gives CDR1 MNHNY, CDR2 SVGAGI (reference sequence). The CDR3 DNA reads TGTGCCAGCAGTTACCCGGCCGACAGGGCGGATGGCTACACCTTC. Translation: CASSYPADRADGYTF.

The chain combines TRBV15 with TRBJ1-5; the D is unclear. Germline V gene lookup returns CDR1 LNHNV and CDR2 YYDKDF (reference sequence). The CDR3 is 15 amino acids. Trimming pared 0 bases from V and 7 bases from J, leaving 13 bases between. CDR3 residues: CATSREEVASQPQHF. Here the CDR3 DNA reads TGTGCCACCAGCAGAGAAGAGGTGGCTTCCCAGCCCCAGCATTTT.

This chain uses TRBV6-1 with TRBJ1-3; D may be TRBD1 (6 bases). The V and J ends lost 6 bases and 4 bases respectively, with 16 bases between them. The CDR3 has 15 residues. The germline CDR1 and CDR2 sequences are MNHNS and SASEGT. This CDR3 reads CASRPTGDVGNTIYF. CDR3 nucleotides: TGTGCCAGCAGGCCGACAGGAGATGTAGGAAACACCATATATTTT.

The chain uses TRBV2 and TRBJ1-6, with a tentative D call TRBD1 (5 bases). This CDR3 region has 16 residues. Trimming took off 4 bases at V and 9 bases at J, with 19 bases between the two ends. Germline loops: CDR1 SNHLY, CDR2 FYNNEI. CDR3 protein: CASSGGDPSLGSPLHF. CDR3 bases: TGTGCCAGCAGTGGGGGGGACCCCTCATTGGGTTCACCCCTCCACTTT.

This sequence joins TRBV7-3 and TRBJ2-2, with 7 bases lining up with TRBD1. This CDR3 comprises 15 residues. V gave up 4 bases and J gave up 0 bases; unmatched junction bases: 2. Germline lookup yields CDR1 SGHTA and CDR2 FQGTGA. CDR3 sequence reads: CASSYRGSNTGELFF. The CDR3 region has the DNA TGTGCCAGCAGCTACAGGGGCTCGAACACCGGGGAGCTGTTTTTT.

As regards this clone: One end of the junction does not line up with germline, which may come from a read error. CDR3 residues: CASSYSETEIYGCTF. CDR3 nucleotides: TGTGCCAGCAGTTACTCGGAGACAGAAATTTATGGCTGCACCTTC. The chain links TRBV6-5 to TRBJ1-2, with a possible D match to TRBD1 (5 bases). This CDR3 has 15 residues. Per the germline V gene, CDR1 is MNHEY and CDR2 is SVGAGI.

The rearrangement links TRBV5-6 to TRBJ1-2; D is uncertain. This CDR3 contains 15 residues. V lost 0 bases and J lost 4, with 13 bases in between. Germline loops: CDR1 SGHDT, CDR2 YYEEEE. CDR3 sequence reads: CASSLASLLRYGYTF. The CDR3 region has the DNA TGTGCCAGCAGCTTGGCCTCTCTATTGCGCTATGGCTACACCTTC.

The CDR3 region has the DNA TGTGCCAGCATCTCCGGGATAGGAAAAGGGGAGCTGTTTTTT. Its protein is CASISGIGKGELFF. The V call is TRBV2, the J call TRBJ2-2, with D possibly matching TRBD2 (5 bases). Trimming left V 7 bases short and J 8 bases short, with 17 bases between. The CDR3 has 14 amino acids. The germline V gene encodes CDR1 SNHLY and CDR2 FYNNEI.

The chain links TRBV6-1 to TRBJ2-7; the D is unclear. The CDR3 sequence is 12 residues long. Germline V lookup: CDR1 MNHNS, CDR2 SASEGT. V gave up 1 base and J gave up 6 bases, with 7 bases separating them. The CDR3 sequence is CASSEDSVEQYF. CDR3 nucleotide sequence: TGTGCCAGCAGTGAAGACAGTGTCGAGCAGTACTTC.

The chain joins TRBV28 to TRBJ2-7; TRBD1 aligns across 9 bases. The V segment lost 6 bases and the J segment 3 bases; nucleotides outside the gene matches: 6. The CDR3 has 14 residues. Germline V gives CDR1 MDHEN, CDR2 SYDVKM. CDR3 region: CASSTGQGLYEQYF. CDR3 nucleotide sequence: TGTGCCAGCAGCACGGGACAGGGCCTCTACGAGCAGTACTTC.

This clone turned up a few times. The chain employs TRBV4-3 and TRBJ2-7; possibly TRBD2 for D (6 bases). The ends were cut back, 4 bases at V and 7 bases at J, with 17 bases in the middle. This CDR3 contains 14 residues. Germline V gene sequence: CDR1 LGHNA, CDR2 YSLEER. The CDR3 bases are TGCGCCAGCAGCCCGGGACTGCTTACGAGGGAGCAGTACTTC. Translated: CASSPGLLTREQYF.

CDR3 protein: CASSDPGGSLGYTF. The CDR3 DNA sequence: TGTGCCAGCAGTGATCCAGGGGGCTCACTTGGCTACACCTTC. V and J are TRBV25-1 and TRBJ1-2; 8 nucleotides agree with TRBD1. The CDR3 contains 14 residues. V was pared by 3 bases and J by 7 bases, with 7 bases of the junction left unmatched. CDR1 and CDR2 (germline): MGHDK, SYGVNS.

This clone was observed a few times. The V gene is TRBV5-1, the J gene TRBJ1-2, with TRBD1 identical over 7 bases. With 4 bases clipped from V and 7 bases from J, the junction kept 13 bases outside the gene matches. Looked up from germline, CDR1 is SGHRS and CDR2 is YFSETQ. This CDR3 comprises 15 residues. DNA for the CDR3: TGCGCCAGCAGCGATAAGACAGGGACGAGGAGTGGCTACACCTTC. This codes for CASSDKTGTRSGYTF. The full variable domain, rest sourced from reference TRBV5-1 and TRBJ1-2, is KAGVTQTPRYLIKTRGQQVTLSCSPISGHRSVSWYQQTPGQGLQFLFEYFSETQRNKGNFPGRFSGRQFSNSRSEMNVSTLELGDSALYLCASSDKTGTRSGYTFGSGTRLTVV.

The rearrangement links TRBV5-4 to TRBJ2-7; the D gene is possibly TRBD2 (6 bases). Germline lookup yields CDR1 SGHNT and CDR2 YYREEE (reference sequence). The CDR3 totals 14 residues. V was clipped by 0 bases and J by 3 bases, with 10 bases between them. In DNA, the CDR3 is TGTGCCAGCAGCTTGGTCCCGGGAGACTACGAGCAGTACTTC. Translating it yields CASSLVPGDYEQYF. Full variable domain (rest looked up from reference TRBV5-4 and TRBJ2-7): ETGVTQSPTHLIKTRGQQVTLRCSSQSGHNTVSWYQQALGQGPQFIFQYYREEENGRGNFPPRFSGLQFPNYSSELNVNALELDDSALYLCASSLVPGDYEQYFGPGTRLTVT.